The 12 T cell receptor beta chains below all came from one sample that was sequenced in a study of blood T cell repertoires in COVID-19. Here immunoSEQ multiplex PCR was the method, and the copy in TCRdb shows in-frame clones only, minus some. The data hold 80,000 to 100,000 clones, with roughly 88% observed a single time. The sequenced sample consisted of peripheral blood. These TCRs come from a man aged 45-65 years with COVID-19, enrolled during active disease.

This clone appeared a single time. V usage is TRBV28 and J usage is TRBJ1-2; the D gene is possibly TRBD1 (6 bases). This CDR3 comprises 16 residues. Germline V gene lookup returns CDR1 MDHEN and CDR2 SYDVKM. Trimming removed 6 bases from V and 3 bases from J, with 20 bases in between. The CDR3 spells CASSPRTVQLYYGYTF. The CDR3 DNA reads TGTGCCAGCAGCCCGAGGACAGTGCAACTGTACTATGGCTACACCTTC.

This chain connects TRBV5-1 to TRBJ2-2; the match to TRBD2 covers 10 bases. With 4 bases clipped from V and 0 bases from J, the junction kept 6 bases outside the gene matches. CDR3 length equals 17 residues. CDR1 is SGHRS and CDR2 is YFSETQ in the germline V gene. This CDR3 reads CASSPVAGGPNTGELFF. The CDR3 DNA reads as TGCGCCAGCAGCCCGGTAGCGGGGGGCCCGAACACCGGGGAGCTGTTTTTT.

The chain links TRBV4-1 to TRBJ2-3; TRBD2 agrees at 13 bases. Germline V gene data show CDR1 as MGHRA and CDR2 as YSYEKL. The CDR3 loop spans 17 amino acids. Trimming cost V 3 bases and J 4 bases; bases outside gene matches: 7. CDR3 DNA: TGCGCCAGCAGCCACCCACTCGGACTAGCGGGGGCAGATACGCAGTATTTT. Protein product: CASSHPLGLAGADTQYF.

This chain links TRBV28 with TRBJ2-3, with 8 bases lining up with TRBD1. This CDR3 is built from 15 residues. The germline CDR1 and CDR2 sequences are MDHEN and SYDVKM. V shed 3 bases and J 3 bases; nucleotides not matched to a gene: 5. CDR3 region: CASSFGTGSTDTQYF. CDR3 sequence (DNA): TGTGCCAGCAGTTTCGGGACAGGTTCGACAGATACGCAGTATTTT.

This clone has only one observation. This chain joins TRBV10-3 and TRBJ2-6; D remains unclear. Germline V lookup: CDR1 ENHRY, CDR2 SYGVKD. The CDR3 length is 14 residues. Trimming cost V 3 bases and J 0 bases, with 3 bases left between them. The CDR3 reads CAISDGSGANVLTF. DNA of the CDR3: TGTGCCATCAGTGACGGCTCTGGGGCCAACGTCCTGACTTTC.

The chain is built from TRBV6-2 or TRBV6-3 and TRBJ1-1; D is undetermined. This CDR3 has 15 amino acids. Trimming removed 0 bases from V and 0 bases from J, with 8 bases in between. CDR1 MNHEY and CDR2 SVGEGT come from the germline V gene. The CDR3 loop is CASSYSYRMNTEAFF. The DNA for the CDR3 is TGTGCCAGCAGTTACTCGTACAGAATGAACACTGAAGCTTTCTTT.

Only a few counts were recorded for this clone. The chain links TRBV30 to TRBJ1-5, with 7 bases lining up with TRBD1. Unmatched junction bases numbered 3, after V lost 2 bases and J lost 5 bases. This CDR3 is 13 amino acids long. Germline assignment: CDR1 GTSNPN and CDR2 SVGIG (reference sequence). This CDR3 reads CAWSRGGHQPQHF. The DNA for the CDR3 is TGTGCCTGGAGTAGAGGGGGCCATCAGCCCCAGCATTTT.

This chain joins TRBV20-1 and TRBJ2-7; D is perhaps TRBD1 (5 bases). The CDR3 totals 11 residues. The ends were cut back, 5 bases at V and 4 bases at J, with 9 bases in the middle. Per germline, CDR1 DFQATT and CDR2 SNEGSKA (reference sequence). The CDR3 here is CSALRGYEQYF. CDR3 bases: TGCAGTGCTCTAAGGGGTTACGAGCAGTACTTC.

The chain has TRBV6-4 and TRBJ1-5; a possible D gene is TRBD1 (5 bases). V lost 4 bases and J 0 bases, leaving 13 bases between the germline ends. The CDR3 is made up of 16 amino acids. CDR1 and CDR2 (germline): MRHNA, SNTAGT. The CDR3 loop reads CASSVPTVISNQPQHF. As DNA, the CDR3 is TGTGCCAGCAGTGTTCCGACAGTAATTAGCAATCAGCCCCAGCATTTT.

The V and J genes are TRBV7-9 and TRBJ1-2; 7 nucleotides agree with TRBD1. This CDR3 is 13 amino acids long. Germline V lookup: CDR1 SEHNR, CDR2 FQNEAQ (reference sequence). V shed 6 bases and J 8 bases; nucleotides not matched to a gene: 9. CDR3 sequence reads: CASRRQGSGGYTF. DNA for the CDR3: TGTGCCAGCAGGCGACAGGGATCTGGGGGCTACACCTTC.

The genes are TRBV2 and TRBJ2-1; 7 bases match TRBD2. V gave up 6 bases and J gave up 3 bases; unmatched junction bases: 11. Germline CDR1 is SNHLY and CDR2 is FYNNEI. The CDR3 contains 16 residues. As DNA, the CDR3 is TGTGCCAGCAGCGGTAATCGGGGGGTCAACTACAATGAGCAGTTCTTC. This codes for CASSGNRGVNYNEQFF.

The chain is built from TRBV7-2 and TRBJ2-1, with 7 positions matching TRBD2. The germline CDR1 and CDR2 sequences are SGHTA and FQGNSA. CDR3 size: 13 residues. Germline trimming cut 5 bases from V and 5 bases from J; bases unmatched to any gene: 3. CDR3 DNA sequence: TGTGCCAGCAGCCTTACTAGCGACAATGAGCAGTTCTTC. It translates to CASSLTSDNEQFF. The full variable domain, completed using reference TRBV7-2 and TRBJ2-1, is GAGVSQSPSNKVTEKGKDVELRCDPISGHTALYWYRQSLGQGLEFLIYFQGNSAPDKSGLPSDRFSAERTGGSVSTLTIQRTQQEDSAVYLCASSLTSDNEQFFGPGTRLTVL.